The sequence of this T cell receptor (beta chain) was determined in a study of T cell responses to AZD1222 COVID-19 vaccine. For this clone: No antigen is known for it.

Only in-frame clones appear in the TCRdb table, and some are missing; sequencing was by immunoSEQ multiplex PCR. The sample yields over 200,000 clones, roughly 94% seen once. Overall study findings and caveats: Repertoire collection took place solely once the T cell response had peaked. Baseline seropositives among AZD1222 recipients totaled only 5 or 6. Nearly half of spike-specific TCRs reportedly target unmutated variant regions. Spike-spanning, vaccine-associated CD4 TCRs were dominant at 160-218 and 743-854.

Trimming stripped 5 bases from V and 0 bases from J, with 11 bases between. The CDR3 loop spans 14 amino acids. Looked up from germline, CDR1 is LNHDA and CDR2 is SQIVND (reference sequence). The clonotype was recovered from an adult who received the MenACWY meningococcal vaccine as a control. Here the sequenced sample was peripheral blood, taken 28 days after the second dose of the MenACWY control vaccine. V usage is TRBV19 and J usage is TRBJ2-7, with unresolved D. The CDR3 DNA sequence: TGTGCCAGTAGTCCCCAGCGCTACTCCTACGAGCAGTACTTC. Its translation: CASSPQRYSYEQYF.